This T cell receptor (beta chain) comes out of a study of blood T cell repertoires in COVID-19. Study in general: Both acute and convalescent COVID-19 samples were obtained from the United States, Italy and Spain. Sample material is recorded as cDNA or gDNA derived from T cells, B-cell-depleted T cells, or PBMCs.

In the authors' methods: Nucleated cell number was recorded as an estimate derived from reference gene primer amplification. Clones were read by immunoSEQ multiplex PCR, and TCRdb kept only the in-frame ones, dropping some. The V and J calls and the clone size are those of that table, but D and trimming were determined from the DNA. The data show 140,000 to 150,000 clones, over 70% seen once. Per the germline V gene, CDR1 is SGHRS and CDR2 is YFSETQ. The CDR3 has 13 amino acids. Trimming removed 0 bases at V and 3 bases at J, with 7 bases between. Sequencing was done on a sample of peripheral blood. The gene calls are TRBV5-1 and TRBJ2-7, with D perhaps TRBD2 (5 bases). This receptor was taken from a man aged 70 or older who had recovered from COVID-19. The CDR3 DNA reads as TGCGCCAGCAGCTTGGCAGACTACTACGAGCAGTACTTC. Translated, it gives CASSLADYYEQYF.